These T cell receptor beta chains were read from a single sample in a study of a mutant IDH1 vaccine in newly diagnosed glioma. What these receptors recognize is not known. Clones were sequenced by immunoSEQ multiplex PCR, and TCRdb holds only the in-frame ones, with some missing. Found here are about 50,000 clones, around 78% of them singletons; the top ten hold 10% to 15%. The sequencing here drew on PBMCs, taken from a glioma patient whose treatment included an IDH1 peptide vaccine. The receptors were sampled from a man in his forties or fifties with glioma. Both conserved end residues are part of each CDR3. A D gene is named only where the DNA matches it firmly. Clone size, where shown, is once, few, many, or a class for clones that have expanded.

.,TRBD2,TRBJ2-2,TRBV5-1,TGCGCCAGCGGCCTACTTCAGACTAGCGGGAGTGGCGGGGAGCTGTTTTTT,CASGLLQTSGSGGELFF
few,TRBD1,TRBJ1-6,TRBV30,TGTGCCTGGAGCAAAGGGACAGATAATTCACCCCTCCACTTT,CAWSKGTDNSPLHF
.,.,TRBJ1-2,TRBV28,TGTGCCACAGCCACAGGGCTGCTGGGTGGGCCCCTCGGAAGGTATGGCTACACCTTC,CATATGLLGGPLGRYGYTF
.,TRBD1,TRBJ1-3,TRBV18,TGTGCCAGCACAGCGGACAGGGGTTCGGGAAACACCATATATTTT,CASTADRGSGNTIYF
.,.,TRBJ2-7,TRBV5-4,TGTGCCAGCAGCTTCGTAGAGGGCTCCTCCTACGAGCAGTACTTC,CASSFVEGSSYEQYF
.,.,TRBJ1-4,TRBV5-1,TGCGCCAGCAGCTTGGCGGCCACCACCTCCAATGAACTGTTTTTT,CASSLAATTSNELFF
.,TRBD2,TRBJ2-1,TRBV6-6,TGTGCCAGCAGTTATCCGGCTAGCGGGTACAATGAGCAGTTCTTC,CASSYPASGYNEQFF
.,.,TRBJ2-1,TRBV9,TGTGCCAGCAGCGTAGGGGGGGCGGTAAATGAGCAGTTCTTC,CASSVGGAVNEQFF
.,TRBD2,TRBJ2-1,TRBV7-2,TGTGCCAGCAGTTTTACTAGCGGGAGCTGGGGTGAGCAGTTCTTC,CASSFTSGSWGEQFF
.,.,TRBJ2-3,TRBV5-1,TGCGCCAGTCAGGCCCCGGGGACCACAGATACGCAGTATTTT,CASQAPGTTDTQYF
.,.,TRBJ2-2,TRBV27,TGTGCCAGCAGTCCCCGGGGGGCGGGTCCTTGGACCGGGGAGCTGTTTTTT,CASSPRGAGPWTGELFF
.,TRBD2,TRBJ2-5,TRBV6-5,TGTGCCAGCAGTTACGGTGGCCCGGGGGGGACCCAGTACTTC,CASSYGGPGGTQYF
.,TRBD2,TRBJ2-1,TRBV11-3,TGTGCCAGCAGCTTCGGGCGGGAGGGGGACAATGAGCAGTTCTTC,CASSFGREGDNEQFF
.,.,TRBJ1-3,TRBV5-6,TGTGCCAGCAGCTTGGGCTATGCCTCAGGAAACACCATATATTTT,CASSLGYASGNTIYF
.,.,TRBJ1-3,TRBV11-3,TGTGCCAGCAGCTTCCTACTCCGGGCGGGCTCTGGAAACACCATATATTTT,CASSFLLRAGSGNTIYF
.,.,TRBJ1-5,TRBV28,TGTGCCAGCAGTCTTCCCTTGGGGCTGGGTCAGCCCCAGCATTTT,CASSLPLGLGQPQHF
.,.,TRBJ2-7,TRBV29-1,TGCAGCGTCGCAAGGGATTACGAGCAGTACTTC,CSVARDYEQYF
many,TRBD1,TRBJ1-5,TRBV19,TGTGCCAGTTTAACCGGGACAGGGAATCAGCCCCAGCATTTT,CASLTGTGNQPQHF
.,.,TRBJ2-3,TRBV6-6,TGTGCCAGCAGTTACGACAGCACAGATACGCAGTATTTT,CASSYDSTDTQYF
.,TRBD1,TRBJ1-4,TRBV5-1,TGCGCCAGCAGCGTGGAGGGCAGGGGGTTTGAAAAACTGTTTTTT,CASSVEGRGFEKLFF
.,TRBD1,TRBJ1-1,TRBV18,TGTGCCAGCTCACCATTGTCAGGGGGCGGAAACACTGAAGCTTTCTTT,CASSPLSGGGNTEAFF
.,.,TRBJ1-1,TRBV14,TGTGCCAGCAGCCGAGCTGACGGGAACACTGAAGCTTTCTTT,CASSRADGNTEAFF
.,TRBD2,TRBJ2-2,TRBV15,TGTGCCACCAGCAGATCGAAGTTACTAGCGGGAGGTGGGACCGGGGAGCTGTTTTTT,CATSRSKLLAGGGTGELFF
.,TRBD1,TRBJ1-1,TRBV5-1,TGCGCCAGCAGCTTCCGGACAGGGGGTAATACTGAAGCTTTCTTT,CASSFRTGGNTEAFF
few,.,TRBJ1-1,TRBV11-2,TGTGCCAGCAGCTTAGATGGGGGGGATCTTAACACTGAAGCTTTCTTT,CASSLDGGDLNTEAFF
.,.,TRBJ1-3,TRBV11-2,TGTGCCAGCAGCTTAGATCCTCCAGGGCCGGAGGGAAACACCATATATTTT,CASSLDPPGPEGNTIYF
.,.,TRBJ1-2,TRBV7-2,TGTGCCAGCAGCGTAAGGCAGGGAGATAATGGCTACACCTTC,CASSVRQGDNGYTF
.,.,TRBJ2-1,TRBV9,TGTGCCAGCAGCGTAGCTACTGGTGAGCAGTTCTTC,CASSVATGEQFF
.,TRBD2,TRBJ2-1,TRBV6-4,TGTGCCAGCAGTGTCGAGGCTCTAGCGGGAGCCGGCAATGAGCAGTTCTTC,CASSVEALAGAGNEQFF
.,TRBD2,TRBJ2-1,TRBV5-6,TGTGCCAGCAGCTGGGAGTCTAGCGGGAGAGACAATGAGCAGTTCTTC,CASSWESSGRDNEQFF
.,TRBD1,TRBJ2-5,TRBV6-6,TGTGCCAGCAGTTACACGGGACAGCCGAATCAAGAGACCCAGTACTTC,CASSYTGQPNQETQYF
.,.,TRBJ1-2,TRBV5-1,TGCGCCAGCAGCTTTGGCAGGACAACTAACTATGGCTACACCTTC,CASSFGRTTNYGYTF
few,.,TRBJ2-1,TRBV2,TGTGCCAGCAGCCAAGGGGTTTGGGAGCAGTTCTTC,CASSQGVWEQFF